This T cell receptor beta chain was retrieved from a study of T-cell reconstitution after alpha-beta-depleted transplantation in children. Germline V gene lookup returns CDR1 DFQATT and CDR2 SNEGSKA (reference sequence). This CDR3 is built from 14 residues. The J segment lost 2 bases and the V segment lost 7 bases, leaving 10 bases of the junction unmatched. Preparing the TCRbeta library involved the use of unique molecular identifiers. TCRdb passed the PCR reads through MiXCR, listing each CDR3 protein once. The data hold 400,000 to 450,000 distinct CDR3 sequences, with about 40% observed a single time.

This clonotype was obtained from a girl aged 2 to 9 with aplastic anemia, due to receive a stem cell transplant. The chain carries TRBV20-1 and TRBJ2-7; 8 positions agree with TRBD2. This specimen consisted of PBMCs, obtained before TCRalphabeta/CD19-depleted stem cell transplant. CDR3 DNA sequence: TGCAGTGTCCCGGGGGAGCGGGGGACCTACGAGCAGTACTTC. The encoded protein is CSVPGERGTYEQYF.